This entry describes one TCR beta chain. Its antigen remains unidentified. TCRdb's table, derived via immunoSEQ multiplex PCR, lists solely in-frame clones and lacks some. The repertoire holds around 100,000 clones, 70% to 90% seen once, with 16% in the top ten. The entry originates in a study of T cell responses to AZD1222 COVID-19 vaccine. The study's findings and limits: Possibly, clonal diversity was underestimated; donors were largely white British and included more females. Repertoires were obtained solely post-peak T cell response.

CDR1 is MNHEY, CDR2 SMNVEV, per germline (reference sequence). V was pared by 6 bases and J by 1 base, with 12 bases between. The CDR3 runs to 14 residues. This receptor was identified in an adult in good health. The sequencing here drew on peripheral blood, taken on day 0 of AZD1222 vaccination. The chain has TRBV27 and TRBJ1-1, with unresolved D. CDR3 DNA: TGTGCCAGCAGAGCCGACATGTCGAACACTGAAGCTTTCTTT. Its protein product is CASRADMSNTEAFF.